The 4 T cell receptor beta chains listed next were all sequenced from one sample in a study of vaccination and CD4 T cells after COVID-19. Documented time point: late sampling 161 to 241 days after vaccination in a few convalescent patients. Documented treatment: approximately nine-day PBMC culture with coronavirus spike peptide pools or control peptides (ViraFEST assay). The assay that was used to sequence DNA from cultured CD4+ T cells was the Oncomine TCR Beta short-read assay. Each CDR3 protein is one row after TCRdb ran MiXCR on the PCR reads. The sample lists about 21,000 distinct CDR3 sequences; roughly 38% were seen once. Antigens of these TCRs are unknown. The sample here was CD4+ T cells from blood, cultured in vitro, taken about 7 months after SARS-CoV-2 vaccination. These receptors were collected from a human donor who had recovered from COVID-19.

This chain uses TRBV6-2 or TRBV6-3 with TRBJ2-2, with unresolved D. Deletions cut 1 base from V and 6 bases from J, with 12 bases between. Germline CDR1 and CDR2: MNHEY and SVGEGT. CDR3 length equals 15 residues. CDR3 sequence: CASSYLDPASGELFF. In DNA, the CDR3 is TGTGCCAGCAGTTACTTGGACCCCGCCTCCGGGGAGCTGTTTTTT.

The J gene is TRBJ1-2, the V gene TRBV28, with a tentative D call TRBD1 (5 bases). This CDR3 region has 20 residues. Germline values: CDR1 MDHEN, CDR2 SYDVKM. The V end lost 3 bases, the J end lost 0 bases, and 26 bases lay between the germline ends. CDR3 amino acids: CASSFLNVVARQQTNYGYTF. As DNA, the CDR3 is TGTGCCAGCAGTTTCCTAAACGTCGTGGCGCGACAGCAGACTAACTATGGCTACACCTTC.

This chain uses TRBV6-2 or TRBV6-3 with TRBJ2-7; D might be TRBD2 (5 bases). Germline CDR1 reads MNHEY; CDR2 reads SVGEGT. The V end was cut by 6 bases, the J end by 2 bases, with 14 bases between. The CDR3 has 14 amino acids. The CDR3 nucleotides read TGTGCCAGCAGCAGGTCCGGGATCGCCTACGAGCAGTACTTC. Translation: CASSRSGIAYEQYF.

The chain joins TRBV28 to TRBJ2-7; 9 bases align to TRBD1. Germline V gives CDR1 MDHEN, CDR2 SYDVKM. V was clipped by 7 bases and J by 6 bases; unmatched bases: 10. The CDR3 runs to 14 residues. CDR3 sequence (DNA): TGTGCCAGCACCCCCACAGGGGGCTATCGCGAGCAGTACTTC. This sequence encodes CASTPTGGYREQYF.